The 4 T cell receptor beta chains below all came from one sample that was sequenced in a study of blood T cell repertoires in COVID-19. Clones were sequenced by immunoSEQ multiplex PCR, and TCRdb holds only the in-frame ones, with some missing. The repertoire holds over 200,000 clones, with 75% to 85% as singletons. Sequenced sample: peripheral blood. These receptors came from a woman aged 25 to 39 with COVID-19, enrolled during active disease.

This rearrangement joins TRBV30 to TRBJ2-5; 9 bases match TRBD2. V dropped 0 bases and J dropped 1; count of bases not matched to a gene: 6. The CDR3 is 16 residues long. The germline V gene has CDR1 GTSNPN and CDR2 SVGIG (reference sequence). The CDR3 DNA follows: TGTGCCTGGAGTGTGGTACTAGCGGGTCCCCAAGAGACCCAGTACTTC. Protein product: CAWSVVLAGPQETQYF.

The rearrangement uses TRBV11-3 and TRBJ2-1, with 14 bases identical to TRBD2. The germline CDR1 and CDR2 sequences are SGHNT and YENEEA. This CDR3 is 16 amino acids long. V was pared by 4 bases and J by 3 bases, with 2 bases of the junction left unmatched. CDR3 nucleotide sequence: TGTGCCAGCAGCTCGGGACTAGCGGGAGTCTACAATGAGCAGTTCTTC. This gives the protein CASSSGLAGVYNEQFF.

V usage is TRBV5-6 and J usage is TRBJ1-5; D unclear. The CDR3 totals 15 residues. Trimming stripped 2 bases from V and 3 bases from J, with 12 bases between. Germline CDR1 is SGHDT and CDR2 is YYEEEE. The CDR3 reads CASSFGSGNNQPQHF. In DNA, the CDR3 is TGTGCCAGCAGCTTTGGGAGCGGGAACAATCAGCCCCAGCATTTT.

The CDR3: CASSFQGLTEAFF. In DNA form, the CDR3 reads TGTGCCAGCAGTTTTCAGGGGCTCACTGAAGCTTTCTTT. This chain connects TRBV12-3 or TRBV12-4 to TRBJ1-1; D might be TRBD1 (6 bases). The CDR3 length is 13 residues. Between the trimmed V and J ends, which lost 3 bases and 4 bases, there was a span of 9 bases.